The clone carrying this TCR beta chain was observed many times. Its antigen remains unidentified. The data were taken from a study of T cells in Graves' hyperthyroidism and ophthalmopathy. Study-wide results and limits: Stable hyperthyroidism was told apart from ophthalmopathy by a model built on 13 V-J features. Progression to ophthalmopathy was predicted a median of approximately seven months early.

The germline CDR1 and CDR2 sequences are ENHRY and SYGVKD. The CDR3 is made up of 15 amino acids. V shed 5 bases, J shed 0 bases, and the junction held 4 bases outside the gene matches. RNA transcripts yielded amplified TCR beta CDR3 regions. In the first-round RT-PCR of the TCR CDR3, the HTBI primer set was used. Via MiXCR, TCRdb re-called the multiplex PCR reads, giving one row per CDR3 protein. This repertoire shows some 460,000 distinct CDR3 sequences, around 14% found once; its top ten account for less than 15%. The sequence was obtained from a woman younger than 30 with Graves' hyperthyroidism. Sample: blood. This sequence joins TRBV10-3 and TRBJ2-3; 8 nucleotides agree with TRBD2. As DNA, the CDR3 is TGTGCCATCAGTCCAACTAGCGGAAGCACAGATACGCAGTATTTT. This encodes CAISPTSGSTDTQYF.